The 22 T cell receptor beta chains in this list originate from one sample, sequenced in a study of blood T cell repertoires in COVID-19. The protocol was immunoSEQ multiplex PCR, while the TCRdb copy is restricted to in-frame clones and leaves out a portion. The sample lists 90,000 to 120,000 clones, around 90% seen once, with under 7.5% in the top ten. What was sequenced was peripheral blood. The source of these receptors is a man between 65 and 79 years old with acute or convalescent COVID-19.

The chain has TRBV6-6 and TRBJ1-4, with 10 positions matching TRBD1. V was pared by 2 bases and J by 8 bases, with 5 bases of the junction left unmatched. The CDR3 has 15 amino acids. The germline CDR1 and CDR2 sequences are MNHNY and SVGAGI (reference sequence). DNA of the CDR3: TGTGCCAGCAGTTACCGGGACAGGGGTAGCGAAAAACTGTTTTTT. Its protein is CASSYRDRGSEKLFF.

The chain is built from TRBV30 and TRBJ1-5, with a possible D match to TRBD1 (5 bases). Looked up from germline, CDR1 is GTSNPN and CDR2 is SVGIG (reference sequence). The ends were cut back, 1 base at V and 4 bases at J, with 8 bases in the middle. The CDR3 spans 13 residues. CDR3: CAWSGGPNQPQHF. The CDR3 coding sequence is TGTGCCTGGAGTGGGGGCCCAAATCAGCCCCAGCATTTT.

V usage is TRBV9 and J usage is TRBJ2-5; 7 bases map to TRBD2. The junction had 1 base not matched to a gene; V was cut back by 0 bases and J by 2 bases. From germline, CDR1 is SGDLS and CDR2 YYNGEE. The CDR3 contains 14 residues. CDR3 sequence: CASSVGTRQETQYF. The CDR3 coding sequence is TGTGCCAGCAGCGTAGGGACTAGGCAAGAGACCCAGTACTTC.

The chain joins TRBV18 to TRBJ2-2, with TRBD1 matching 8 bases. Germline CDR1 and CDR2: KGHSH and LQKENI. The V segment lost 5 bases and the J segment 2 bases; nucleotides outside the gene matches: 4. The CDR3 has 15 residues. CDR3 protein: CASSDPGGNTGELFF. The CDR3 nucleotides read TGTGCCAGCTCAGACCCAGGGGGCAACACCGGGGAGCTGTTTTTT.

This rearrangement joins TRBV11-2 to TRBJ2-2; 7 positions agree with TRBD2. CDR1 SGHAT and CDR2 FQNNGV come from the germline V gene. There are 15 residues in the CDR3. With V trimmed by 1 base and J by 5 bases, 4 bases remained unmatched. The CDR3 reads CASSLGTSETGELFF. The CDR3 nucleotides read TGTGCCAGCAGCTTAGGTACTAGCGAGACCGGGGAGCTGTTTTTT.

This sequence joins TRBV5-8 and TRBJ2-3; 7 bases agree with TRBD1. The J segment lost 4 bases and the V segment lost 2 bases, leaving 7 bases of the junction unmatched. CDR1 and CDR2 from the germline V gene are SGHTS and YDEGEE. The CDR3 runs to 15 residues. The CDR3 loop is CASSFDRDEADTQYF. The CDR3 region has the DNA TGTGCCAGCAGCTTTGACAGGGATGAGGCAGATACGCAGTATTTT.

The chain uses TRBV28 and TRBJ1-1, with 8 positions matching TRBD1. CDR1 MDHEN and CDR2 SYDVKM come from the germline V gene. Trimming took 3 bases from V and 1 from J; bases not matched to a gene: 10. The CDR3 consists of 17 residues. CDR3 in amino acids: CASSLGGPGGWNTEAFF. DNA of the CDR3: TGTGCCAGCAGTTTGGGAGGGCCAGGGGGCTGGAACACTGAAGCTTTCTTT.

V usage is TRBV7-2 and J usage is TRBJ2-7, with 10 positions matching TRBD2. The CDR3 extends over 15 amino acids. Germline V gene data show CDR1 as SGHTA and CDR2 as FQGNSA. Trimming took 5 bases from V and 0 from J; bases not matched to a gene: 4. The CDR3 DNA sequence: TGTGCCAGCAGCCGGACTAGCGGTATCTCCTACGAGCAGTACTTC. Amino acids: CASSRTSGISYEQYF.

V usage is TRBV18 and J usage is TRBJ2-5, with a weak D call TRBD1 (5 bases). Deletions cut 3 bases from V and 3 bases from J, with 11 bases between. This CDR3 comprises 14 residues. Germline CDR1 and CDR2: KGHSH and LQKENI. The CDR3 loop reads CASSPRAQKETQYF. The CDR3 coding sequence is TGTGCCAGCTCACCCAGGGCACAGAAAGAGACCCAGTACTTC. The whole variable domain, filled in from reference TRBV18 and TRBJ2-5, reads NAGVMQNPRHLVRRRGQEARLRCSPMKGHSHVYWYRQLPEEGLKFMVYLQKENIIDESGMPKERFSAEFPKEGPSILRIQQVVRGDSAAYFCASSPRAQKETQYFGPGTRLLVL.

CDR3 loop: CASSQVAASGVLRDTQYF. CDR3 DNA sequence: TGTGCCAGCAGCCAAGTTGCGGCTAGCGGGGTGCTGAGGGATACGCAGTATTTT. V is TRBV3-1 (or the pseudogene TRBV3-2) and J is TRBJ2-3, with 9 positions matching TRBD2. CDR3 length: 18 residues. The V gene end was trimmed by 1 base and the J gene end by 6 bases; junction bases not matched to a gene: 14. The germline V gene encodes CDR1 LGHDT and CDR2 YNNKEL (reference sequence).

This chain joins TRBV7-9 and TRBJ2-5; 7 bases line up with TRBD1. This CDR3 has 15 residues. Unmatched junction bases numbered 11, after V lost 5 bases and J lost 5 bases. CDR1 is SEHNR and CDR2 is FQNEAQ in the germline V gene (reference sequence). This CDR3 is CASSPNRGTGETQYF. CDR3 DNA: TGTGCCAGCAGCCCTAACAGGGGCACGGGGGAGACCCAGTACTTC.

The V and J genes are TRBV7-3 and TRBJ2-1; 12 bases fit TRBD2. The trim removed 4 bases at V and 7 bases at J, leaving 5 bases unmatched. CDR3 length equals 15 residues. CDR1 is SGHTA and CDR2 is FQGTGA in the germline V gene. The CDR3 bases are TGTGCCAGCAGCTCGGAGCTAGCGGGGGGGAATGAGCAGTTCTTC. It yields the protein CASSSELAGGNEQFF. Using reference TRBV7-3 and TRBJ2-1 for the parts outside the CDR3, the full variable domain is GAGVSQTPSNKVTEKGKYVELRCDPISGHTALYWYRQSLGQGPEFLIYFQGTGAADDSGLPNDRFFAVRPEGSVSTLKIQRTERGDSAVYLCASSSELAGGNEQFFGPGTRLTVL.

The chain is built from TRBV3-1 (or the pseudogene TRBV3-2) and TRBJ2-5, with D perhaps matching TRBD2 (6 bases). Trimming shortened V by 4 bases and J by 3 bases, and 9 bases separated the two germline ends. The CDR3 totals 13 residues. Germline CDR1 and CDR2: LGHDT and YNNKEL (reference sequence). CDR3: CASSLWTKETQYF. CDR3 coding DNA: TGTGCCAGCAGCCTCTGGACTAAAGAGACCCAGTACTTC.

This chain's CDR3 is CASWTGQIYNEQFF. DNA of the CDR3: TGTGCCAGCTGGACGGGACAGATCTACAATGAGCAGTTCTTC. The J gene is TRBJ2-1, the V gene TRBV7-9, with 7 bases fitting TRBD1. Germline V CDR1 and CDR2: SEHNR, FQNEAQ (reference sequence). The V and J ends lost 8 bases and 3 bases, in that order; junction bases with no gene match: 7. CDR3 length equals 14 residues.

The chain couples TRBV2 to TRBJ2-1, with 9 positions matching TRBD1. CDR1 and CDR2 (germline): SNHLY, FYNNEI. The V segment lost 10 bases and the J segment 6 bases; nucleotides outside the gene matches: 10. The CDR3 has 14 amino acids. The CDR3 DNA sequence: TGTGCCATCTCCCGGGACAGGGACAGCAATGAGCAGTTCTTC. Translated, it gives CAISRDRDSNEQFF.

V usage is TRBV7-8 and J usage is TRBJ1-3; tentative D call: TRBD1 (6 bases). Trimming cost V 2 bases and J 8 bases, with 19 bases left between them. CDR1 is SGHVS and CDR2 is FQNEAQ in the germline V gene. The CDR3 length is 16 residues. The CDR3 DNA is TGTGCCAGCAGCTTAAGGTGGGGGCTCCCCGAAGACACCATATATTTT. Protein sequence: CASSLRWGLPEDTIYF.

This chain connects TRBV7-9 to TRBJ1-6; D possibly corresponds to TRBD1 (6 bases). The CDR3 is 16 residues long. The ends were cut back, 1 base at V and 7 bases at J, with 14 bases in the middle. In germline, CDR1 is SEHNR, CDR2 FQNEAQ (reference sequence). This CDR3 reads CASSLGGYRENSPLHF. The DNA of the CDR3 is TGTGCCAGCAGCTTAGGGGGGTACAGGGAAAATTCACCCCTCCACTTT.

The genes are TRBV6-5 and TRBJ2-1; 9 nucleotides match TRBD2. Germline-derived CDR1 and CDR2 are MNHEY and SVGAGI. J gave up 4 bases and V 6 bases, and 4 bases lay outside the gene matches. CDR3 length: 14 amino acids. For the CDR3, the DNA is TGTGCCAGCAGAGTCCTAGCGGGGTACAATGAGCAGTTCTTC. It is translated as CASRVLAGYNEQFF.

The chain uses TRBV9 and TRBJ1-1; possible D gene TRBD1, 6 bases. In germline, CDR1 is SGDLS, CDR2 YYNGEE. V was shortened by 4 bases and J by 0 bases, with 13 bases between the two germline ends. The CDR3 totals 15 residues. In DNA form, the CDR3 reads TGTGCCAGCAGCACCACAGGGTCGGTGAACACTGAAGCTTTCTTT. Its protein is CASSTTGSVNTEAFF.

The rearrangement links TRBV6-2 or TRBV6-3 to TRBJ2-7, with D perhaps matching TRBD2 (5 bases). The CDR3 length is 15 residues. V was pared by 0 bases and J by 0 bases, with 9 bases between. The germline gives CDR1 MNHEY, CDR2 SVGEGT. Written as DNA, the CDR3 is TGTGCCAGCAGTTACTCGGACGGGAACTCCTACGAGCAGTACTTC. Protein: CASSYSDGNSYEQYF.

This rearrangement joins TRBV28 to TRBJ2-3; TRBD1 might be the D (7 bases). The CDR3 has 15 amino acids. Germline values: CDR1 MDHEN, CDR2 SYDVKM. The germline V and J ends were trimmed by 2 bases and 4 bases, with 13 bases remaining between them. The CDR3 nucleotides read TGTGCCAGCAGTTTAGGACAGGAGGGGTCAGATACGCAGTATTTT. It translates to CASSLGQEGSDTQYF.

The V gene is TRBV9, the J gene TRBJ1-5, with unresolved D. CDR1 and CDR2 (germline): SGDLS, YYNGEE. The ends were cut back, 2 bases at V and 3 bases at J, with 9 bases in the middle. The CDR3 has 14 amino acids. The DNA of the CDR3 is TGTGCCAGCAGCGTTGGACGGGACAATCAGCCCCAGCATTTT. Amino acid sequence: CASSVGRDNQPQHF.